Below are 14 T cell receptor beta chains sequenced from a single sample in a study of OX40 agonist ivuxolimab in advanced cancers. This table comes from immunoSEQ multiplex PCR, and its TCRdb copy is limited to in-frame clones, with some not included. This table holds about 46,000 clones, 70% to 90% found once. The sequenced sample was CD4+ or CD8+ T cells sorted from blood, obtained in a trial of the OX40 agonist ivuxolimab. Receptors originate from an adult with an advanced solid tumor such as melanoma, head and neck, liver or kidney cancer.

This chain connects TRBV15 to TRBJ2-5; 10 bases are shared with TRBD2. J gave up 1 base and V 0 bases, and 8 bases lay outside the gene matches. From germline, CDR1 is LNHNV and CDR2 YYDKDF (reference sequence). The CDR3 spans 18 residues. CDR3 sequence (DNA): TGTGCCACCAGCAGAGATCCGGAGCGGGGGGGGCCCCAAGAGACCCAGTACTTC. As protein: CATSRDPERGGPQETQYF.

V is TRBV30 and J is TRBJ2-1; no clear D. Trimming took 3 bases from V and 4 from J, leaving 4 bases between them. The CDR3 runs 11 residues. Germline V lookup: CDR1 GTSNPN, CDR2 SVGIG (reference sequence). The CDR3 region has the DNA TGTGCCTGGAGGACATACAATGAGCAGTTCTTC. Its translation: CAWRTYNEQFF. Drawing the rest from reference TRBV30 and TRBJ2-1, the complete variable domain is SQTIHQWPATLVQPVGSPLSLECTVEGTSNPNLYWYRQAAGRGLQLLFYSVGIGQISSEVPQNLSASRPQDRQFILSSKKLLLSDSGFYLCAWRTYNEQFFGPGTRLTVL.

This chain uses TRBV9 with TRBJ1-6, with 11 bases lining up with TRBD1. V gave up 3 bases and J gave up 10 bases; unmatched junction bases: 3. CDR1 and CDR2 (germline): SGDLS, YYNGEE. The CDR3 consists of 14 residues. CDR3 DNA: TGTGCCAGCAGCGGGGGGACAGGGGGGTCACCCCTCCACTTT. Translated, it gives CASSGGTGGSPLHF.

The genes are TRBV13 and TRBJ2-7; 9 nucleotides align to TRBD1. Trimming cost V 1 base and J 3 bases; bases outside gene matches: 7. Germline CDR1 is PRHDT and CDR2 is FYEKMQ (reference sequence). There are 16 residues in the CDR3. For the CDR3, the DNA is TGTGCCAGCAGCTTAGAACAGGGGGCCGGATACTACGAGCAGTACTTC. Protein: CASSLEQGAGYYEQYF.

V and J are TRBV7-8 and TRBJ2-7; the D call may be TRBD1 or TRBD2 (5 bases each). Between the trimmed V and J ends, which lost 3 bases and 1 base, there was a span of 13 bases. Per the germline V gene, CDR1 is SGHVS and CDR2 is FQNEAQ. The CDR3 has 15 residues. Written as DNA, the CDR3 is TGTGCCAGCAGCTTGGGACCCGGTCCGTCCTACGAGCAGTACTTC. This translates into CASSLGPGPSYEQYF.

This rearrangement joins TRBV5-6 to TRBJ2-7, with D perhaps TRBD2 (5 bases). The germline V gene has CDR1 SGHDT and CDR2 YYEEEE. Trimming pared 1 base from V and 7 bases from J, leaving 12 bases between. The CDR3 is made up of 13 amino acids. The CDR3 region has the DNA TGTGCCAGCAGCTTGAGGGCTAGCTTAGAGCAGTACTTC. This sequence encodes CASSLRASLEQYF.

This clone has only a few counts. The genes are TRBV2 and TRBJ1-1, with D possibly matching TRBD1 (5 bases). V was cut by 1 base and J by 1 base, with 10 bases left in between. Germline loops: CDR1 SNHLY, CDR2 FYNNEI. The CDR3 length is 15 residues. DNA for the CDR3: TGTGCCAGCAGTGAAGTCGAGGGACGGAACACTGAAGCTTTCTTT. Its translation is CASSEVEGRNTEAFF.

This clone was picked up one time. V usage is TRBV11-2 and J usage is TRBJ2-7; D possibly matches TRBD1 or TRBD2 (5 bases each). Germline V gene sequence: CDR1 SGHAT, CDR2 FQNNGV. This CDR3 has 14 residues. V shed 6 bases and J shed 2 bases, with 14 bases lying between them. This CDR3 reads CASRSGTRPYEQYF. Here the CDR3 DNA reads TGTGCCAGCAGGTCCGGGACCAGGCCCTACGAGCAGTACTTC.

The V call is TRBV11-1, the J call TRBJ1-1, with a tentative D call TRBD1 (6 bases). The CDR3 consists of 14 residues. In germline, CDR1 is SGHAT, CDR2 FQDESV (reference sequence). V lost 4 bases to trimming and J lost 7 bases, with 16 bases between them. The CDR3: CASSSGGGPIEAFF. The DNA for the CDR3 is TGTGCCAGCAGCTCCGGAGGGGGGCCGATTGAAGCTTTCTTT.

The chain's CDR3 is CASSPFVSISGNTIYF. The CDR3 DNA sequence: TGTGCCAGCAGCCCCTTCGTGAGCATCTCTGGAAACACCATATATTTT. The rearrangement uses TRBV9 and TRBJ1-3; no definite D call. CDR3 length equals 16 residues. The germline V and J ends were trimmed by 4 bases and 0 bases, with 14 bases remaining between them. Germline CDR1 SGDLS, CDR2 YYNGEE.

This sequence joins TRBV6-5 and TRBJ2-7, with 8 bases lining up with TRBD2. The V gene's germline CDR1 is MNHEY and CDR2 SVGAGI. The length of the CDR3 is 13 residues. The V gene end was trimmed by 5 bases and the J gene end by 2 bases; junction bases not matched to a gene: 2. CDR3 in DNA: TGTGCCAGCAGTCAGGGACTAGCCTACGAGCAGTACTTC. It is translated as CASSQGLAYEQYF.

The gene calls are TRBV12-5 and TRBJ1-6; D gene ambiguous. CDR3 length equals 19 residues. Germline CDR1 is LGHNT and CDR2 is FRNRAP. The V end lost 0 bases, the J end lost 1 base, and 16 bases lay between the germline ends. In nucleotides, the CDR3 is TGTGCTAGTGGTTTGGTTGAGGCAGGCGTCCAGTCCTATAATTCACCCCTCCACTTT. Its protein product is CASGLVEAGVQSYNSPLHF.

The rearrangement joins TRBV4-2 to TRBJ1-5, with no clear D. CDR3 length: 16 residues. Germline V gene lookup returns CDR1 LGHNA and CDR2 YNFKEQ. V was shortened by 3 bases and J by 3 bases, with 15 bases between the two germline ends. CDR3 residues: CASSHDLTEFNQPQHF. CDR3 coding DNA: TGTGCCAGCAGCCATGATTTGACGGAATTCAATCAGCCCCAGCATTTT.

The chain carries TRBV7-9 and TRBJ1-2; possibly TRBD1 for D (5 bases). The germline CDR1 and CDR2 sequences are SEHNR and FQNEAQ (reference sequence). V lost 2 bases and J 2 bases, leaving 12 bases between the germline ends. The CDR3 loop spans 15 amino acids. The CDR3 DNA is TGTGCCAGCAGCTTATTTCAGGGTTCCAACTATGGCTACACCTTC. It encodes CASSLFQGSNYGYTF.